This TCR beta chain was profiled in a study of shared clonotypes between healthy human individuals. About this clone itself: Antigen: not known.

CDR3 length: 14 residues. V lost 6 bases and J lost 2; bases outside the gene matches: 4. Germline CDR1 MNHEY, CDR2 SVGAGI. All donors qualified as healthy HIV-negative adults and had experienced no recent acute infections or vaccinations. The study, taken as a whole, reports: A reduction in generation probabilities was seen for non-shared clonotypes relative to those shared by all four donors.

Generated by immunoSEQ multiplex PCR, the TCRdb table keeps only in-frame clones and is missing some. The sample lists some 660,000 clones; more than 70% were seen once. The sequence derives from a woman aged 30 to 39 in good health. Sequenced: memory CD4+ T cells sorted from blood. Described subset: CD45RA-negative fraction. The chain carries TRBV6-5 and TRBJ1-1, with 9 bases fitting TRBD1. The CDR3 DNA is TGTGCCAGCAGCCGGGGACAGGGAAACACTGAAGCTTTCTTT. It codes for CASSRGQGNTEAFF.